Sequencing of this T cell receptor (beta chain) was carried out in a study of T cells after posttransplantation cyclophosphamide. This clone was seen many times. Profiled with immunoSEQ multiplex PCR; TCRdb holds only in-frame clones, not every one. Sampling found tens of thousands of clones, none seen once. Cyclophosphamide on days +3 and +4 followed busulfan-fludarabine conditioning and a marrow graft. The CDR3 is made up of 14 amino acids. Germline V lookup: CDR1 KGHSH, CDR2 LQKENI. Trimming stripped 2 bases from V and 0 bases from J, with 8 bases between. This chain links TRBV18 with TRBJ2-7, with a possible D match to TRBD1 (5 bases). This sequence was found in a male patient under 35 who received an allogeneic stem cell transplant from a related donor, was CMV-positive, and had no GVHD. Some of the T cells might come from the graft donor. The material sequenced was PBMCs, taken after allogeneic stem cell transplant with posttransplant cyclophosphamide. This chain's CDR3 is CASSPSRASYEQYF. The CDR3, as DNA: TGTGCCAGCTCACCATCCAGGGCCTCCTACGAGCAGTACTTC.